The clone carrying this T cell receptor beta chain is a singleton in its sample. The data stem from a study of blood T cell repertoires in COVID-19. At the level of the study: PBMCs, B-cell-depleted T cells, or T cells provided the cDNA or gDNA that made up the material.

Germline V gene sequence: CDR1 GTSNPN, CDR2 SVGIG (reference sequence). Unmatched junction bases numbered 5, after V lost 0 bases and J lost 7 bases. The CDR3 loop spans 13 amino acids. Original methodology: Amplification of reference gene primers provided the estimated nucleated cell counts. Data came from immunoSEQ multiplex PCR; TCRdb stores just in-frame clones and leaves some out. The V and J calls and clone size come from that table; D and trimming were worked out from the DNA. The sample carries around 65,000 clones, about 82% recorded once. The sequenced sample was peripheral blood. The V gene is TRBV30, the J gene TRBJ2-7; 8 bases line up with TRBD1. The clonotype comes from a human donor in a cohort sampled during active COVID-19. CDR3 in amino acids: CAWSVRTGREQYF. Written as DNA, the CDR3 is TGTGCCTGGAGTGTACGGACAGGGAGGGAGCAGTACTTC.